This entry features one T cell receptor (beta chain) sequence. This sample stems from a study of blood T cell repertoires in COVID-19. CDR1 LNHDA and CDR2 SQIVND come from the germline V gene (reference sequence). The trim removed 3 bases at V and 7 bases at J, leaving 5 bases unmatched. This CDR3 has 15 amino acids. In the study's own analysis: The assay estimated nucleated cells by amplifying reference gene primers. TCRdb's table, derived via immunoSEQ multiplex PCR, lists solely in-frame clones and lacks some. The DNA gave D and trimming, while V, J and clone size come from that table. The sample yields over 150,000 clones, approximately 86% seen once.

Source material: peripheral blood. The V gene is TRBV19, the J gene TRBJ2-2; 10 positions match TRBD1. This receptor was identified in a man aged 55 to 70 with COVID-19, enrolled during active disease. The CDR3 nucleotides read TGTGCCAGTAGTATTGACAGGGGGCTGGGCGGGGAGCTGTTTTTT. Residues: CASSIDRGLGGELFF.